Below are 4 T cell receptor beta chains sequenced from a single sample in a study of shared clonotypes between healthy human individuals. The method was immunoSEQ multiplex PCR; TCRdb's version includes in-frame clones alone and lacks a portion of them. This sample carries 2 million to 2.5 million clones, around 93% of them seen once, and the ten largest clones take around 0.4%. The specimen sequenced was naive CD4+ T cells from PBMCs. The subset denotes: CD45RA+ positively selected. The receptor source for this set is a man younger than 35 in good health. Some clones in this sample may be carry-over from other donors' samples.

V and J are TRBV28 and TRBJ2-7; a weak D match, TRBD2 (7 bases). CDR1 is MDHEN, CDR2 SYDVKM, per germline. Trimming stripped 5 bases from V and 2 bases from J, with 22 bases between. The CDR3 consists of 17 residues. The CDR3 loop is CASSRLRGGRGPYEQYF. CDR3 bases: TGTGCCAGCAGTCGGCTCAGGGGAGGGCGGGGGCCCTACGAGCAGTACTTC.

V and J are TRBV21-1 and TRBJ2-4; the table gives TRBD1 as D, unverified against the DNA. TRBV21-1 is designated a pseudogene. The CDR3 loop spans 17 amino acids. The CDR3 is CARWTGNMRATKNIQYF. CDR3 bases: TGTGCCAGATGGACAGGGAATATGCGGGCAACCAAAAACATTCAGTACTTC.

This clone was observed a handful of times. The same CDR3 can be traced to other DNA sequences in this sample. This chain links TRBV5-4 with TRBJ1-2; 8 bases align to TRBD1. Germline-derived CDR1 and CDR2 are SGHNT and YYREEE (reference sequence). This CDR3 is built from 12 residues. The J segment lost 8 bases and the V segment lost 2 bases, leaving 2 bases of the junction unmatched. CDR3 bases: TGTGCCAGCAGCTTACAGGGGGGAGGCTACACCTTC. It specifies CASSLQGGGYTF. Variable domain in full (rest from reference TRBV5-4 and TRBJ1-2): ETGVTQSPTHLIKTRGQQVTLRCSSQSGHNTVSWYQQALGQGPQFIFQYYREEENGRGNFPPRFSGLQFPNYSSELNVNALELDDSALYLCASSLQGGGYTFGSGTRLTVV.

The CDR3 bases are TGTGCCATCAGTGAGACAGGGGTCAGCACAGATACGCAGTATTTT. This translates into CAISETGVSTDTQYF. The genes are TRBV10-3 and TRBJ2-3; 7 positions match TRBD1. Germline CDR1 reads ENHRY; CDR2 reads SYGVKD. J lost 0 bases, V lost 2 bases, and 2 bases had no gene match. The CDR3 covers 15 residues.